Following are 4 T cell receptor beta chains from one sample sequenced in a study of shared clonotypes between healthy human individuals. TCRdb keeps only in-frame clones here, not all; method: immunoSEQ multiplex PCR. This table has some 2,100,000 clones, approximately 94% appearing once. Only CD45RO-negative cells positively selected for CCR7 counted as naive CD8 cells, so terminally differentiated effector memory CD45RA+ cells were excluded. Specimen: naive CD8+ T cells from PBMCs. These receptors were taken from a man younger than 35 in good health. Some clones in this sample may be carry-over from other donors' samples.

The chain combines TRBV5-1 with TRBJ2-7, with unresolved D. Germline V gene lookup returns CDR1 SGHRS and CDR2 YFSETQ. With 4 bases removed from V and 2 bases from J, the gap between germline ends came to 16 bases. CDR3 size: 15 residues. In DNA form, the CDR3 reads TGCGCCAGCAGCATATCACCCGGGTCCACCTACGAGCAGTACTTC. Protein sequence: CASSISPGSTYEQYF.

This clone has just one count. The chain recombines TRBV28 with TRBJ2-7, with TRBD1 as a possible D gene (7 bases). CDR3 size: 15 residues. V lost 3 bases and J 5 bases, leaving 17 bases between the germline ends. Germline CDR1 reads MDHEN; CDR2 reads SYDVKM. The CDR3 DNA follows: TGTGCCAGCAGTTTTGTATCAGGGGGGACGGACGAGCAGTACTTC. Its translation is CASSFVSGGTDEQYF.

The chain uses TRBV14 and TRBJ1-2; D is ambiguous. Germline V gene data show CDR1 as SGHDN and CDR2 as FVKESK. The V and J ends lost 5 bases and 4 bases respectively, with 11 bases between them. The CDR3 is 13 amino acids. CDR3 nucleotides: TGTGCCAGCAGCTTGGGTGCCGGCTATGGCTACACCTTC. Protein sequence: CASSLGAGYGYTF.

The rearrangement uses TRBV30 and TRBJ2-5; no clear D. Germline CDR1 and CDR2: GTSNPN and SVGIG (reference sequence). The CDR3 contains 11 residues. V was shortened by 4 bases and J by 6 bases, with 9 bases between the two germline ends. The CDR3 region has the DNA TGTGCCTGGATGGGTGGGCAGACCCAGTACTTC. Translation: CAWMGGQTQYF.